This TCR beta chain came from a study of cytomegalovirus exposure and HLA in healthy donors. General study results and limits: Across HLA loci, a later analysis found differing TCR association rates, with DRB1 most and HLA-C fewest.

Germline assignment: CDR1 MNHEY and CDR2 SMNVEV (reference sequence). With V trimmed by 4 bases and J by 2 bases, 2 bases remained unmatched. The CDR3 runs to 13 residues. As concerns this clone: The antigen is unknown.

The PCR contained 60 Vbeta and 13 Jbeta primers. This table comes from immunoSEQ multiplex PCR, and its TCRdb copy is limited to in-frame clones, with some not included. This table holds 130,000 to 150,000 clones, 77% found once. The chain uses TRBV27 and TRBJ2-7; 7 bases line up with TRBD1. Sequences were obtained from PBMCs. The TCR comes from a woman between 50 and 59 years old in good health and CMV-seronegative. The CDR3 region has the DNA TGTGCCAGCAGTTGGGGACAGACCTACGAGCAGTACTTC. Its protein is CASSWGQTYEQYF.